This TCR beta chain originates from a study of blood T cell repertoires in COVID-19 (dated by TCRdb to about 2020). A note on the overall study: Collaborator samples came from the United States, Italy and Spain and covered acute and convalescent phases of COVID-19. The prospective study material was composed of cDNA or gDNA derived from T cells, B-cell-depleted T cells, or PBMCs. Subjects who had been exposed to COVID-19, were actively infected with it, or had recovered from it provided the deeply sampled blood TCRbeta repertoires that made up the dataset. A freely available public database, intended as a resource for researchers studying the immune response to SARS-CoV-2, is where the repertoires were released. Samples were obtained from the ongoing ImmuneRACE study (first 160 participants) and from over 1,000 subjects provided by 6 global collaborators. The sample metadata nearly always contained a de-identified subject ID, COVID-19 status, age in years and sex. Where available, HLA class I and class II types were taken from metadata supplied by the sample provider and were not determined by assay-based typing.

On the study overall, not on this receptor specifically: How much clinical and demographic metadata was included differed by source and by participant, and the metadata was provided uncurated.

TCRbeta CDR3 regions were amplified from genomic DNA using the immunoSEQ Assay, a bias-controlled multiplex PCR. Under the source paper's analysis protocol: Nucleated cell counts per sample were estimated from amplification of reference gene primers within the assay. To quantify the absolute abundance of each unique TCRbeta CDR3 rearrangement, sequence reads were collapsed and filtered. Productive Simpson clonality was computed per sample as the square root of Simpson's diversity index over productive rearrangements. Sourced from immuneACCESS, this table was stored by TCRdb with only in-frame sequences that have V and J called. A share of the clones is absent; for the studies checked, an unresolved V gene accounts for under half, and the remainder has no known explanation. V, J and clone size are taken as reported in that table, and D and trimming were inferred from the DNA itself. The sample table lists about 240,000 clones, 81% of them with a count of one. Of the sample, 7.5% falls within the top ten clones.

Taken from the germline V gene, the CDR1 and CDR2 loops are SGHTA and FQGNSA. From cysteine to phenylalanine, the CDR3 is 13 amino acids long. Left in the record is the CDR3 DNA by itself, 39 bases read in frame from the first base. Trimming takes 4 bases off V and 7 bases off J; junction bases not matched to a gene: 6. In Seattle, one collaborating source enrolled patients while the infection was active and tracked those patients longitudinally over the course of disease. Each collaborating institution followed its own protocols to collect whole blood in K2EDTA tubes. Collaborator samples were shipped for TCRbeta analysis as frozen whole blood, isolated PBMCs, or DNA extracted from either sample type. Turning to this clone: The antigen it binds to is not known. No base qualities exist here, and no much larger clone lies one base off it.

Sequenced: peripheral blood. Recombination connected TRBV7-2 to TRBJ1-1; 7 central nucleotides agree with TRBD1. The TCR sequence derives from an elderly woman with COVID-19, enrolled during active disease. Here is the DNA: TGTGCCAGCAGCTCCCGACAGGGACGTGAAGCTTTCTTT. Its protein is CASSSRQGREAFF.